This record covers a single TCR beta chain. Germline V lookup: CDR1 MNHNY, CDR2 SVGAGI (reference sequence). J was trimmed by 6 bases and V by 2 bases; bases with no gene match: 9. The CDR3 covers 15 residues. The data were obtained in a study of T cell clonotyping in hematopoietic cell transplantation. The table came from immunoSEQ multiplex PCR; TCRdb's copy has only in-frame clones and leaves some out. The table records fewer than 10,000 clones, about 88% of them present only once. The chain recombines TRBV6-6 with TRBJ2-7, with 8 bases identical to TRBD1. The TCR originated in a male patient in his sixties or seventies who had an allogeneic stem cell transplant from a related donor, so the T cells may come from the graft donor. Some clones in this sample may be carry-over from other donors' samples. This specimen consisted of peripheral blood mononuclear cells, obtained at the time of graft-versus-host disease after allogeneic stem cell transplant. The CDR3 reads CASSYRQGAGIEQYF. The CDR3 region has the DNA TGTGCCAGCAGTTACCGCCAGGGGGCGGGGATCGAGCAGTACTTC.